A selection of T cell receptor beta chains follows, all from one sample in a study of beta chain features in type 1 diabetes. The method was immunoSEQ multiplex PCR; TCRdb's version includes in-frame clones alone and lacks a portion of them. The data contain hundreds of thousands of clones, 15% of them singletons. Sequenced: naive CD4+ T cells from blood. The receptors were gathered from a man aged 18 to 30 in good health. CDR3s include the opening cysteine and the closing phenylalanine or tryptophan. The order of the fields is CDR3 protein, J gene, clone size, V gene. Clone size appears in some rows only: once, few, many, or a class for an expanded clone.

CDR3 protein: CATGMGYEQYF
J gene: TRBJ2-7
clone size: .
V gene: TRBV7-2

CDR3 protein: CASFRDRGKNIQYF
J gene: TRBJ2-4
clone size: few
V gene: TRBV28

CDR3 protein: CASSSLRGIGYTF
J gene: TRBJ1-2
clone size: .
V gene: TRBV28

CDR3 protein: CASSLMGARETQYF
J gene: TRBJ2-5
clone size: few
V gene: TRBV28

CDR3 protein: CASQGKDTQYF
J gene: TRBJ2-3
clone size: few
V gene: TRBV7-9

CDR3 protein: CATSRFRRNRNTGELFF
J gene: TRBJ2-2
clone size: .
V gene: TRBV15

CDR3 protein: CSALGQTKGGYTF
J gene: TRBJ1-2
clone size: .
V gene: TRBV29-1

CDR3 protein: CASSLSGQGRYGYTF
J gene: TRBJ1-2
clone size: .
V gene: TRBV28

CDR3 protein: CASTSLYTSGSDPSTDTQYF
J gene: TRBJ2-3
clone size: few
V gene: TRBV9

CDR3 protein: CASSLDGVSYNEQFF
J gene: TRBJ2-1
clone size: few
V gene: TRBV5-1

CDR3 protein: CASSMTSGRRYEQYF
J gene: TRBJ2-7
clone size: .
V gene: TRBV28

CDR3 protein: CASGVRGASPDTQYF
J gene: TRBJ2-3
clone size: few
V gene: TRBV13

CDR3 protein: CASSNGPAAYEQYF
J gene: TRBJ2-7
clone size: .
V gene: TRBV21-1

CDR3 protein: CATAGHLGNTIYF
J gene: TRBJ1-3
clone size: few
V gene: TRBV6-5

CDR3 protein: CASSYGLTRGNEQFF
J gene: TRBJ2-1
clone size: few
V gene: TRBV6-5

CDR3 protein: CASSPGFGSKETQYF
J gene: TRBJ2-5
clone size: few
V gene: TRBV4-1

CDR3 protein: CASTREVGPQHF
J gene: TRBJ1-5
clone size: .
V gene: TRBV28

CDR3 protein: CASSPIDQPQHF
J gene: TRBJ1-5
clone size: few
V gene: TRBV18

CDR3 protein: CATRVIAGRETQYF
J gene: TRBJ2-5
clone size: .
V gene: TRBV10-3

CDR3 protein: CASSSLRGPGTGELFF
J gene: TRBJ2-2
clone size: .
V gene: TRBV11-2

CDR3 protein: CASRHTDTQYF
J gene: TRBJ2-3
clone size: few
V gene: TRBV6-5

CDR3 protein: CASSPSGATDTQYF
J gene: TRBJ2-3
clone size: .
V gene: TRBV28

CDR3 protein: CASRLTFRDSNTGELFF
J gene: TRBJ2-2
clone size: .
V gene: TRBV4-1

CDR3 protein: CASSWTDNNEQFF
J gene: TRBJ2-1
clone size: few
V gene: TRBV5-1

CDR3 protein: CASSPQLVETQYF
J gene: TRBJ2-5
clone size: many
V gene: TRBV14

CDR3 protein: CASSPSGREAYEQYF
J gene: TRBJ2-7
clone size: few
V gene: TRBV5-1

CDR3 protein: CASSLGPIAAQYF
J gene: TRBJ2-5
clone size: .
V gene: TRBV11-3

CDR3 protein: CASSVATGVVSEAFF
J gene: TRBJ1-1
clone size: few
V gene: TRBV9

CDR3 protein: CASSGDRSLELFF
J gene: TRBJ1-4
clone size: once
V gene: TRBV18

CDR3 protein: CASNPGANVLTF
J gene: TRBJ2-6
clone size: few
V gene: TRBV11-2

CDR3 protein: CASSLGVGIVRTEAFF
J gene: TRBJ1-1
clone size: few
V gene: TRBV7-2

CDR3 protein: CASNRQLENEQFF
J gene: TRBJ2-1
clone size: .
V gene: TRBV9

CDR3 protein: CASGPQYGFYEQYF
J gene: TRBJ2-7
clone size: .
V gene: TRBV12-5

CDR3 protein: CSVESGVRTEAFF
J gene: TRBJ1-1
clone size: .
V gene: TRBV29-1

CDR3 protein: CAWSVNNEQYF
J gene: .
clone size: few
V gene: TRBV30

CDR3 protein: CASSDPGRATEAFF
J gene: TRBJ1-1
clone size: few
V gene: TRBV25-1

CDR3 protein: CASSLGTGAQTQYF
J gene: TRBJ2-5
clone size: few
V gene: TRBV7-9

CDR3 protein: CASSPAPFSYEQYF
J gene: TRBJ2-7
clone size: .
V gene: TRBV18

CDR3 protein: CASSLEGTGKDGYTF
J gene: TRBJ1-2
clone size: few
V gene: TRBV5-1